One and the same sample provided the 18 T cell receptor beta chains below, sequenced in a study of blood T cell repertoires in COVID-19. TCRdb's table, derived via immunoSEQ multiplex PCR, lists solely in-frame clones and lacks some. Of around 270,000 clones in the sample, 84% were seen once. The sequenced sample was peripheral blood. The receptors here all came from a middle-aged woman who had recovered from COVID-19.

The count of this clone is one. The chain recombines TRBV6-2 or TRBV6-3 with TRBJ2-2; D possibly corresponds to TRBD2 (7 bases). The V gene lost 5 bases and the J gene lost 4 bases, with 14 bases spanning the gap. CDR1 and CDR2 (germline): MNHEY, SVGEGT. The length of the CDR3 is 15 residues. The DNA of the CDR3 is TGTGCCAGCAGTACCCGGGGGGCGGGCACCGGGGAGCTGTTTTTT. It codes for CASSTRGAGTGELFF.

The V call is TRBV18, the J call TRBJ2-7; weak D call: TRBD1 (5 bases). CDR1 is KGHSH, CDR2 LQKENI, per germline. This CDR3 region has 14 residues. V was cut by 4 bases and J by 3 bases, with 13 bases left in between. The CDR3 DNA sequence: TGTGCCAGCTCACAGCGACAGCGAGACTACGAGCAGTACTTC. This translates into CASSQRQRDYEQYF.

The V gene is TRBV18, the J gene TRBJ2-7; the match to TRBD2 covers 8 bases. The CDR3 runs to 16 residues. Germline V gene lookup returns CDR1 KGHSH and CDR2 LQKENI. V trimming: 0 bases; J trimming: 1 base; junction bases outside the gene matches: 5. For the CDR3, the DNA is TGTGCCAGCTCACCACCGTCGGGGGGGACATCCTACGAGCAGTACTTC. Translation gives CASSPPSGGTSYEQYF. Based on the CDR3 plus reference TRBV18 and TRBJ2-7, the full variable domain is NAGVMQNPRHLVRRRGQEARLRCSPMKGHSHVYWYRQLPEEGLKFMVYLQKENIIDESGMPKERFSAEFPKEGPSILRIQQVVRGDSAAYFCASSPPSGGTSYEQYFGPGTRLTVT.

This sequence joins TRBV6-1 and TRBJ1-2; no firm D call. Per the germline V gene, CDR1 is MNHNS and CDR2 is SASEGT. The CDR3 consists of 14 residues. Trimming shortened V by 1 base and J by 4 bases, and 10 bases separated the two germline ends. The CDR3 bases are TGTGCCAGCAGTGAAGGTAATGAGCCCTATGGCTACACCTTC. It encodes CASSEGNEPYGYTF.

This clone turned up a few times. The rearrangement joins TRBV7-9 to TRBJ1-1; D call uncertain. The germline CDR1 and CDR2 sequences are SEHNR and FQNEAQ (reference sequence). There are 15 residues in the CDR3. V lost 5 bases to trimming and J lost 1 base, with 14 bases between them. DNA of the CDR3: TGTGCCAGCAGCATTCGCGGGGATAAGAACACTGAAGCTTTCTTT. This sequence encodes CASSIRGDKNTEAFF.

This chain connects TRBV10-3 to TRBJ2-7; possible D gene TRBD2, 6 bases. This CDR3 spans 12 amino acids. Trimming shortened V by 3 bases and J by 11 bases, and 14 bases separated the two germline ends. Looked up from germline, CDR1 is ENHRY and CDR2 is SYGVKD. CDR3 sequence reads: CAISDPPSGEYF. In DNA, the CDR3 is TGTGCCATCAGTGACCCCCCGTCGGGGGAGTACTTC.

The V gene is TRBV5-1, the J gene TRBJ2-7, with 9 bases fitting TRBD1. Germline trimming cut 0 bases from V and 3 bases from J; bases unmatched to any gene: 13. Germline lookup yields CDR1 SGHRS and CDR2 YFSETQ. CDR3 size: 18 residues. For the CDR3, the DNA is TGCGCCAGCAGCTTGGCCGCTAAACAGGGGGCTTTTAACTACGAGCAGTACTTC. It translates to CASSLAAKQGAFNYEQYF.

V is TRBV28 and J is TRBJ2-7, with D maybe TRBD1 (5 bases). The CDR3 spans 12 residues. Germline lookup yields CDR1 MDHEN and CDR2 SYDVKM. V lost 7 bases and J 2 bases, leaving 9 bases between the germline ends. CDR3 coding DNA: TGTGCCAGCAAACAGACAGCCTACGAGCAGTACTTC. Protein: CASKQTAYEQYF.

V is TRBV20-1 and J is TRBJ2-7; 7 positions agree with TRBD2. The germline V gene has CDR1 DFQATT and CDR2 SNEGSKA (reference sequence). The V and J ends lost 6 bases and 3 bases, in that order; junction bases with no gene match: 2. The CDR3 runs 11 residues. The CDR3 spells CSAVAGYEQYF. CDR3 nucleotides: TGCAGTGCCGTAGCGGGCTACGAGCAGTACTTC.

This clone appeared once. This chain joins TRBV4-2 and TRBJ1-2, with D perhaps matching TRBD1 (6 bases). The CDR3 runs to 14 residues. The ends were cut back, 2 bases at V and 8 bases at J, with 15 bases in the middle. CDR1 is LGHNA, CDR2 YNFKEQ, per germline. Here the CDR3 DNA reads TGTGCCAGCAGCCAAATTGAGGGGGTAAACGGCTACACCTTC. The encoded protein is CASSQIEGVNGYTF.

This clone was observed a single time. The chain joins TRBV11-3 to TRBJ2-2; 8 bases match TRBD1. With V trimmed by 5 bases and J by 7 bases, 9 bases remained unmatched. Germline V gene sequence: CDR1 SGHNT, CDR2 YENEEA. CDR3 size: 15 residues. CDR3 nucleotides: TGTGCCAGCAGCCCTCCGGACAGGGAATTCGGGGAGCTGTTTTTT. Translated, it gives CASSPPDREFGELFF. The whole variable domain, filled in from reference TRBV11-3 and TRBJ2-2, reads EAGVVQSPRYKIIEKKQPVAFWCNPISGHNTLYWYLQNLGQGPELLIRYENEEAVDDSQLPKDRFSAERLKGVDSTLKIQPAELGDSAVYLCASSPPDREFGELFFGEGSRLTVL.

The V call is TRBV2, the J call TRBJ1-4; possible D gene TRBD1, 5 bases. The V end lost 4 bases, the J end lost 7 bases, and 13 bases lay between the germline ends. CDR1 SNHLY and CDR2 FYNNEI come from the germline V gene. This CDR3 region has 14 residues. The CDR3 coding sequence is TGTGCCAGCAGTGTGGGAAGGGGCCTTGAAAAACTGTTTTTT. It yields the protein CASSVGRGLEKLFF.

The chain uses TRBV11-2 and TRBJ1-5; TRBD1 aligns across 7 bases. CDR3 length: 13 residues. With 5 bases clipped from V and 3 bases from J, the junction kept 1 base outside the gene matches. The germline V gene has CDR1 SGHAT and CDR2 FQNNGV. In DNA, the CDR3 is TGTGCCAGCAGCCAGGGGGACAATCAGCCCCAGCATTTT. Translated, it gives CASSQGDNQPQHF.

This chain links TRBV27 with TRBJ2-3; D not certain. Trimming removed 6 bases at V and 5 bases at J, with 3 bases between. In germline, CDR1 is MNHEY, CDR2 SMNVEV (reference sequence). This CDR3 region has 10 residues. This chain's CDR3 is CASRRDTQYF. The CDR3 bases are TGTGCCAGCAGGAGAGATACGCAGTATTTT.

This CDR3 reads CASKRLANYGYTF. CDR3 DNA sequence: TGTGCCAGCAAGCGTCTCGCTAACTATGGCTACACCTTC. The chain combines TRBV2 with TRBJ1-2, with no clear D. Germline V gene lookup returns CDR1 SNHLY and CDR2 FYNNEI. The CDR3 spans 13 residues. V gave up 7 bases and J gave up 0 bases, with 9 bases separating them.

The CDR3: CASSLGGQGRIQNEKLFF. DNA of the CDR3: TGTGCCAGCAGCTTAGGGGGACAGGGAAGGATTCAGAATGAAAAACTGTTTTTT. The chain links TRBV7-9 to TRBJ1-4; 9 nucleotides align to TRBD1. This CDR3 is built from 18 residues. From germline, CDR1 is SEHNR and CDR2 FQNEAQ (reference sequence). J lost 5 bases, V lost 1 base, and 11 bases had no gene match.

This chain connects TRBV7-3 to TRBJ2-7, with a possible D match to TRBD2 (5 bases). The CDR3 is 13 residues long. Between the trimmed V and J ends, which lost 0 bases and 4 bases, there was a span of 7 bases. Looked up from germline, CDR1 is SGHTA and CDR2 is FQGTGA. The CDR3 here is CASSLTREYEQYF. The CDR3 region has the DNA TGTGCCAGCAGCTTAACAAGGGAGTACGAGCAGTACTTC.

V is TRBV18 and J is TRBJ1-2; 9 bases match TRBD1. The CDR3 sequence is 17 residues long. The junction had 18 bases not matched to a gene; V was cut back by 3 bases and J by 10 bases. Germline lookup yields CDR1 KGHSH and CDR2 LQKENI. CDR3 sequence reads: CASSPSEQGATGSDYTF. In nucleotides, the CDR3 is TGTGCCAGCTCACCGTCTGAACAGGGGGCCACGGGTTCGGACTACACCTTC.